One and the same sample provided the 32 T cell receptor beta chains below, sequenced in a study of T cell clones after liver transplantation. Profiled with immunoSEQ multiplex PCR; TCRdb holds only in-frame clones, not every one. Here the sample spans about 120,000 clones, approximately 90% being singletons. The input for sequencing was CD4+ T cells from blood, taken 12 months after liver transplant. The receptors originated from a human patient who received a liver transplant. Some T cells may be transferred from the graft donor.

The rearrangement links TRBV11-3 to TRBJ2-7; either TRBD1 or TRBD2 may fit D (6 bases each). V lost 6 bases and J 0 bases, leaving 18 bases between the germline ends. The CDR3 length is 16 residues. Germline loops: CDR1 SGHNT, CDR2 YENEEA. CDR3 coding DNA: TGTGCCAGCAGGGCTGGAGGGGGGTCGAGCTCCTACGAGCAGTACTTC. Translating gives CASRAGGGSSSYEQYF.

The genes are TRBV15 and TRBJ1-1; D is unresolved. CDR3 length: 12 amino acids. Germline CDR1 and CDR2: LNHNV and YYDKDF (reference sequence). V shed 0 bases and J shed 7 bases, with 6 bases lying between them. In DNA form, the CDR3 reads TGTGCCACCAGCAGAGATAGGAGTGAAGCTTTCTTT. This gives the protein CATSRDRSEAFF.

The chain employs TRBV2 and TRBJ2-1, with 10 bases that match TRBD1. The length of the CDR3 is 15 residues. With 3 bases clipped from V and 5 bases from J, the junction kept 4 bases outside the gene matches. Germline V gene data show CDR1 as SNHLY and CDR2 as FYNNEI. The CDR3 loop is CASSETGGLHNEQFF. CDR3 bases: TGTGCCAGCAGTGAGACAGGGGGCCTCCACAATGAGCAGTTCTTC.

The chain is built from TRBV28 and TRBJ1-3, with no clear D. This CDR3 is 12 amino acids long. The germline V and J ends were trimmed by 10 bases and 0 bases, with 7 bases remaining between them. Germline V gene sequence: CDR1 MDHEN, CDR2 SYDVKM. Written as DNA, the CDR3 is TGTGCCACCTCTAGCTCTGGAAACACCATATATTTT. Protein product: CATSSSGNTIYF.

The chain carries TRBV28 and TRBJ1-4; D is undetermined. V was clipped by 3 bases and J by 5 bases, with 7 bases between them. This CDR3 spans 13 amino acids. CDR1 and CDR2 from the germline V gene are MDHEN and SYDVKM. The CDR3 protein is CASSFTENEKLFF. The CDR3 region has the DNA TGTGCCAGCAGTTTTACTGAAAATGAAAAACTGTTTTTT.

The rearrangement joins TRBV5-1 to TRBJ1-1; TRBD1 might be the D (5 bases). This CDR3 is 12 amino acids long. CDR1 and CDR2 from the germline V gene are SGHRS and YFSETQ. Trimming took off 2 bases at V and 5 bases at J, with 7 bases between the two ends. The CDR3 is CASSFQGTEAFF. CDR3 coding DNA: TGCGCCAGCAGCTTCCAGGGAACTGAAGCTTTCTTT. Full variable domain (rest looked up from reference TRBV5-1 and TRBJ1-1): KAGVTQTPRYLIKTRGQQVTLSCSPISGHRSVSWYQQTPGQGLQFLFEYFSETQRNKGNFPGRFSGRQFSNSRSEMNVSTLELGDSALYLCASSFQGTEAFFGQGTRLTVV.

The V and J genes are TRBV28 and TRBJ2-6; no firm D call. Germline V gene sequence: CDR1 MDHEN, CDR2 SYDVKM. The CDR3 runs 14 residues. V was clipped by 7 bases and J by 0 bases, with 7 bases between them. The DNA of the CDR3 is TGTGCCAGCATTTCAGTCTCTGGGGCCAACGTCCTGACTTTC. It specifies CASISVSGANVLTF.

J is TRBJ2-1 and V is TRBV5-1, with D maybe TRBD2 (6 bases). The length of the CDR3 is 16 residues. Trimming removed 0 bases at V and 1 base at J, with 11 bases between. Germline loops: CDR1 SGHRS, CDR2 YFSETQ. This chain's CDR3 is CASSLAGGSSYNEQFF. The CDR3 DNA follows: TGCGCCAGCAGCTTGGCCGGAGGGTCTTCCTACAATGAGCAGTTCTTC.

This clone was seen only once. CDR3 protein: CASSFRDSKETQYF. The CDR3 DNA reads TGTGCCAGCAGTTTCCGGGACAGCAAAGAGACCCAGTACTTC. The chain combines TRBV2 with TRBJ2-5; TRBD1 matches 7 bases. The CDR3 is 14 amino acids. Trimming at V came to 5 bases and at J to 3 bases, leaving 6 bases not matched to a gene. Germline-derived CDR1 and CDR2 are SNHLY and FYNNEI.

The chain carries TRBV19 and TRBJ1-2, with a tentative D call TRBD1 (5 bases). V was shortened by 3 bases and J by 8 bases, with 16 bases between the two germline ends. This CDR3 region has 14 residues. CDR1 and CDR2 from the germline V gene are LNHDA and SQIVND (reference sequence). CDR3 loop: CASSIETARGGYTF. Written as DNA, the CDR3 is TGTGCCAGTAGTATCGAGACAGCCAGAGGAGGCTACACCTTC.

The chain uses TRBV5-4 and TRBJ2-3; TRBD2 matches at 10 bases. Trimming took 2 bases from V and 1 from J; bases not matched to a gene: 1. Germline lookup yields CDR1 SGHNT and CDR2 YYREEE (reference sequence). The CDR3 has 15 residues. Here the CDR3 DNA reads TGTGCCAGCAGCTTCGGACTAGCGGGCACAGATACGCAGTATTTT. Protein: CASSFGLAGTDTQYF.

The count of this clone is one. The chain links TRBV9 to TRBJ1-1; the D gene is possibly TRBD1 (6 bases). The CDR3 length is 14 residues. In germline, CDR1 is SGDLS, CDR2 YYNGEE. Between the trimmed V and J ends, which lost 0 bases and 1 base, there was a span of 7 bases. The chain's CDR3 is CASSVGTENTEAFF. The CDR3 coding sequence is TGTGCCAGCAGCGTAGGGACAGAGAACACTGAAGCTTTCTTT.

The rearrangement joins TRBV5-1 to TRBJ1-1; 8 bases are a match to TRBD1. The CDR3 covers 19 residues. CDR1 is SGHRS and CDR2 is YFSETQ in the germline V gene. V shed 4 bases and J 0 bases; nucleotides not matched to a gene: 17. Here the CDR3 DNA reads TGCGCCAGCAGCGTCCGGGACAGGACTACTGTTGCCATGAACACTGAAGCTTTCTTT. Protein: CASSVRDRTTVAMNTEAFF.

The V call is TRBV7-9, the J call TRBJ2-3; 9 bases are a match to TRBD1. Germline trimming cut 1 base from V and 14 bases from J; bases unmatched to any gene: 7. This CDR3 spans 13 amino acids. Germline V lookup: CDR1 SEHNR, CDR2 FQNEAQ (reference sequence). CDR3 nucleotide sequence: TGTGCCAGCAGCTTAGTCTTGGGACAGGGACCGTATTTT. This translates into CASSLVLGQGPYF.

J is TRBJ2-7 and V is TRBV11-3; no reliable D call. From germline, CDR1 is SGHNT and CDR2 YENEEA. The CDR3 spans 14 residues. The germline V and J ends were trimmed by 0 bases and 4 bases, with 10 bases remaining between them. CDR3: CASSLDPNYYEQYF. CDR3 nucleotide sequence: TGTGCCAGCAGCTTAGACCCGAATTATTACGAGCAGTACTTC.

The chain has TRBV29-1 and TRBJ2-7, with unresolved D. Germline values: CDR1 SQVTM, CDR2 ANQGSEA. The CDR3 has 11 residues. With 2 bases removed from V and 1 base from J, the gap between germline ends came to 3 bases. The CDR3: CSVERSYEQYF. CDR3 sequence (DNA): TGCAGCGTTGAACGGTCCTACGAGCAGTACTTC.

J is TRBJ2-1 and V is TRBV7-3, with 10 bases fitting TRBD2. CDR3 length: 16 amino acids. J lost 6 bases, V lost 2 bases, and 7 bases had no gene match. Germline V gene sequence: CDR1 SGHTA, CDR2 FQGTGA. CDR3 DNA sequence: TGTGCCAGCAGCTTAGAAGGACTAGCGGCCCCCAATGAGCAGTTCTTC. The encoded protein is CASSLEGLAAPNEQFF.

V gene TRBV10-2 combines with J gene TRBJ2-3; D not resolved. V lost 4 bases, J lost 6 bases, and 5 bases lay in between. The germline CDR1 and CDR2 sequences are WSHSY and SAAADI. CDR3 length: 11 residues. In DNA, the CDR3 is TGCGCCAGCAGTGCCCCTGATACGCAGTATTTT. It yields the protein CASSAPDTQYF.

This chain connects TRBV5-1 to TRBJ2-3, with D unclear. Trimming removed 2 bases at V and 3 bases at J, with 13 bases between. This CDR3 comprises 15 residues. From germline, CDR1 is SGHRS and CDR2 YFSETQ. The CDR3 sequence: CASSLQGGWTDTQYF. The CDR3 DNA reads as TGCGCCAGCAGCTTACAAGGCGGTTGGACAGATACGCAGTATTTT.

J is TRBJ2-3 and V is TRBV7-9, with TRBD2 matching over 8 bases. CDR1 and CDR2 from the germline V gene are SEHNR and FQNEAQ (reference sequence). V trimming: 5 bases; J trimming: 0 bases; junction bases outside the gene matches: 1. This CDR3 has 14 amino acids. This chain's CDR3 is CASSASGSTDTQYF. CDR3 in DNA: TGTGCCAGCAGCGCTAGCGGGAGCACAGATACGCAGTATTTT.

The chain is built from TRBV4-3 and TRBJ2-2; TRBD1 matches at 10 bases. V trimming: 6 bases; J trimming: 5 bases; junction bases outside the gene matches: 6. Germline CDR1 reads LGHNA; CDR2 reads YSLEER. The CDR3 spans 15 residues. The CDR3 sequence: CASRRDRGVTGELFF. The CDR3 bases are TGCGCCAGCAGACGGGACAGGGGAGTGACCGGGGAGCTGTTTTTT.

The chain has TRBV5-1 and TRBJ2-1; 7 bases map to TRBD1. Unmatched junction bases numbered 13, after V lost 4 bases and J lost 3 bases. CDR1 is SGHRS, CDR2 YFSETQ, per germline. This CDR3 has 17 amino acids. The CDR3: CASSRSEGAVGYNEQFF. CDR3 sequence (DNA): TGCGCCAGCAGCCGTTCCGAGGGGGCAGTGGGCTACAATGAGCAGTTCTTC. The complete variable domain, with remaining parts taken from reference TRBV5-1 and TRBJ2-1, reads KAGVTQTPRYLIKTRGQQVTLSCSPISGHRSVSWYQQTPGQGLQFLFEYFSETQRNKGNFPGRFSGRQFSNSRSEMNVSTLELGDSALYLCASSRSEGAVGYNEQFFGPGTRLTVL.

The rearrangement uses TRBV5-1 and TRBJ2-3, with a tentative D call TRBD2 (5 bases). The V gene lost 0 bases and the J gene lost 3 bases, with 8 bases spanning the gap. The CDR3 runs to 14 residues. CDR1 and CDR2 from the germline V gene are SGHRS and YFSETQ. CDR3 DNA: TGCGCCAGCAGCTTGGGAGTAGCGACAGATACGCAGTATTTT. Translation: CASSLGVATDTQYF.

The chain combines TRBV11-2 with TRBJ1-2; D not certain. This CDR3 spans 13 amino acids. Trimming left V 1 base short and J 1 base short, with 4 bases between. The germline gives CDR1 SGHAT, CDR2 FQNNGV. The CDR3: CASSLGGNYGYTF. DNA for the CDR3: TGTGCCAGCAGCTTAGGCGGTAACTATGGCTACACCTTC.

This clone is a singleton in its sample. This chain joins TRBV7-8 and TRBJ2-7, with D possibly TRBD1 on 6 matching bases. The CDR3 has 16 residues. The V end lost 1 base, the J end lost 6 bases, and 19 bases lay between the germline ends. In germline, CDR1 is SGHVS, CDR2 FQNEAQ. The CDR3 sequence is CASSLGGHRVMGEQYF. The CDR3 DNA sequence: TGTGCCAGCAGCTTAGGAGGTCACAGGGTGATGGGCGAGCAGTACTTC.

This clone was detected once. The V and J genes are TRBV5-1 and TRBJ2-1, with TRBD1 matching 9 bases. CDR1 and CDR2 from the germline V gene are SGHRS and YFSETQ. V trimming: 4 bases; J trimming: 6 bases; junction bases outside the gene matches: 5. This CDR3 spans 14 amino acids. The CDR3 DNA reads TGCGCCAGCAGCAGGGACAGGGTTTCCAATGAGCAGTTCTTC. Its protein product is CASSRDRVSNEQFF.

The chain links TRBV18 to TRBJ1-5; D might be TRBD1 (5 bases). The CDR3 covers 16 residues. Germline-derived CDR1 and CDR2 are KGHSH and LQKENI. Trimming took 5 bases from V and 1 from J, leaving 15 bases between them. The CDR3 sequence is CASSASSPGSNQPQHF. The CDR3 DNA follows: TGTGCCAGCTCAGCCAGTTCGCCAGGGAGCAATCAGCCCCAGCATTTT.

The V and J genes are TRBV6-5 and TRBJ2-7; D is ambiguous. The CDR3 loop spans 15 amino acids. Trimming stripped 0 bases from V and 0 bases from J, with 9 bases between. Germline V gives CDR1 MNHEY, CDR2 SVGAGI. CDR3 amino acids: CASSYSTASSYEQYF. CDR3 sequence (DNA): TGTGCCAGCAGTTACTCTACAGCCAGCTCCTACGAGCAGTACTTC.

A single count supports this clone. The chain couples TRBV7-9 to TRBJ2-1; 9 bases are shared with TRBD2. The ends lost 5 bases at V and 7 bases at J; junction bases unmatched: 12. Germline V lookup: CDR1 SEHNR, CDR2 FQNEAQ (reference sequence). The CDR3 is 16 residues long. The CDR3 region has the DNA TGTGCCAGCAGCCAGCCAGGCGGGAGGGCCTTGAATGAGCAGTTCTTC. It encodes CASSQPGGRALNEQFF.

The chain recombines TRBV5-1 with TRBJ2-7; D gene uncertain. CDR1 SGHRS and CDR2 YFSETQ come from the germline V gene. The CDR3 extends over 14 amino acids. V shed 2 bases and J shed 5 bases, with 14 bases lying between them. The CDR3, as DNA: TGCGCCAGCAGCTTTTTACTTCCTGCGGACGAGCAGTACTTC. Translation gives CASSFLLPADEQYF.

The chain carries TRBV6-5 and TRBJ2-1, with 9 bases aligning to TRBD1. CDR3 length equals 16 residues. The germline V gene has CDR1 MNHEY and CDR2 SVGAGI. The V and J ends lost 2 bases and 6 bases, in that order; junction bases with no gene match: 8. The CDR3 nucleotides read TGTGCCAGCAGTTACGGACAGGGGATTATGCTCAATGAGCAGTTCTTC. This sequence encodes CASSYGQGIMLNEQFF.

This clone was counted between two and nine times. The rearrangement links TRBV11-3 to TRBJ2-7, with D perhaps TRBD1 (5 bases). Trimming cost V 0 bases and J 5 bases, with 11 bases left between them. The CDR3 totals 14 residues. Looked up from germline, CDR1 is SGHNT and CDR2 is YENEEA. Here the CDR3 DNA reads TGTGCCAGCAGCTTAGACAGGGATTCGGACGAGCAGTACTTC. Amino acid sequence: CASSLDRDSDEQYF.